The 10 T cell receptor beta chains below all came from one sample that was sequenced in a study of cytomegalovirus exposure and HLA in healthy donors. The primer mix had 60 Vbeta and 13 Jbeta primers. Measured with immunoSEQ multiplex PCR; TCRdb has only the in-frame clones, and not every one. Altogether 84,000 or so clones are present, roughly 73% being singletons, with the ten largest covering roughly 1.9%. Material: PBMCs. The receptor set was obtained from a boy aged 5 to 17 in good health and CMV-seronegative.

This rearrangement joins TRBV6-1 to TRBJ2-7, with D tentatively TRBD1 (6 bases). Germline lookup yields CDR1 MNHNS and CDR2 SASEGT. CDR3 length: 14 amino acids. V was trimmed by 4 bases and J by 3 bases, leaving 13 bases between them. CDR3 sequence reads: CASSAGVLGYEQYF. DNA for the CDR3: TGTGCCAGCAGTGCAGGGGTATTAGGCTACGAGCAGTACTTC.

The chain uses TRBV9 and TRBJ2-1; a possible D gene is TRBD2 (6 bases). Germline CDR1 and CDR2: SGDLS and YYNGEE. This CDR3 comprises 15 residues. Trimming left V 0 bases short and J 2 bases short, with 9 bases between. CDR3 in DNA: TGTGCCAGCAGCGTAGTGGCTAGCGCCTACAATGAGCAGTTCTTC. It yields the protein CASSVVASAYNEQFF.

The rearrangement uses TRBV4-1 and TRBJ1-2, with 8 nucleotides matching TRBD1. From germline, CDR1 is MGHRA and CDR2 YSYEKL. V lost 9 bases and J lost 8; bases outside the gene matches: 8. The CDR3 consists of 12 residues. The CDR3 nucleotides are TGCGCCAGTCAGGGGGCAGGGGACGGCTACACCTTC. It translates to CASQGAGDGYTF.

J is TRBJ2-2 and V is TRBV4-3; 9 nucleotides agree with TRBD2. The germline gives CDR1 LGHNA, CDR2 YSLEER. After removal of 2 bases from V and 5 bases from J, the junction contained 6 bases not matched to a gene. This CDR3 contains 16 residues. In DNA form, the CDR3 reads TGCGCCAGCAGCCAATCTAGCGGGATGGGGACCGGGGAGCTGTTTTTT. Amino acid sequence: CASSQSSGMGTGELFF.

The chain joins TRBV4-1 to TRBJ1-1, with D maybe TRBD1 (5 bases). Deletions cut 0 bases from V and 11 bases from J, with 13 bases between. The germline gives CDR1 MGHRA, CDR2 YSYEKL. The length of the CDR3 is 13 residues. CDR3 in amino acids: CASSQDLGGNAFF. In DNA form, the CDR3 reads TGCGCCAGCAGCCAAGATCTGGGGGGTAACGCTTTCTTT.

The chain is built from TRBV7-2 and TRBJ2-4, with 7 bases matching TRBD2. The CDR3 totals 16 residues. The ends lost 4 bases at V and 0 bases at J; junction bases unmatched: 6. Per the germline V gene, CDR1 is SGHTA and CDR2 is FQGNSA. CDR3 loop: CASSSLAGLAKNIQYF. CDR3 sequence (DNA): TGTGCCAGCAGCTCATTAGCGGGTTTAGCCAAAAACATTCAGTACTTC.

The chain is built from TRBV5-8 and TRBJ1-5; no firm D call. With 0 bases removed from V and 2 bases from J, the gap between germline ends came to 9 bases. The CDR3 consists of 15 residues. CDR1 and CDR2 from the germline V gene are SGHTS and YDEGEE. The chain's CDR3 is CASSLGKAGNQPQHF. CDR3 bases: TGTGCCAGCAGCTTGGGGAAAGCGGGCAATCAGCCCCAGCATTTT.

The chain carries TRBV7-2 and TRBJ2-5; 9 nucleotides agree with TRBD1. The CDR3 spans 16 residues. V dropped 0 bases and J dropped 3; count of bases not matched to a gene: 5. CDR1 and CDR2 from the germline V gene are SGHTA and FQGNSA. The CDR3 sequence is CASSLAGTGTKETQYF. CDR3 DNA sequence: TGTGCCAGCAGCTTAGCCGGGACAGGGACGAAAGAGACCCAGTACTTC.

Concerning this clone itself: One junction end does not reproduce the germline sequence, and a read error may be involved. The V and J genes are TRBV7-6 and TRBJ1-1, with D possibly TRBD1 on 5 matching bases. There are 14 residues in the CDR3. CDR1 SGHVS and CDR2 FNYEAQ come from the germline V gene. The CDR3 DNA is TGTGCCAGCAGCTTAGAAGGGGTGAACACTGAGGCTTTCTTT. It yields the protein CASSLEGVNTEAFF. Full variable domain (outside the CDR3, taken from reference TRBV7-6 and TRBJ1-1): GAGVSQSPRYKVTKRGQDVALRCDPISGHVSLYWYRQALGQGPEFLTYFNYEAQQDKSGLPNDRFSAERPEGSISTLTIQRTEQRDSAMYRCASSLEGVNTEAFFGQGTRLTVV.

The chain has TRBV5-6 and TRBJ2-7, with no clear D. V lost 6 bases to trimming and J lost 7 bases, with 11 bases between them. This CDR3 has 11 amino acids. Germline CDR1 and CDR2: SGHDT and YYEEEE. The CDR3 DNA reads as TGTGCCAGCACCCGACCCGGGGAGCAGTACTTC. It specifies CASTRPGEQYF.